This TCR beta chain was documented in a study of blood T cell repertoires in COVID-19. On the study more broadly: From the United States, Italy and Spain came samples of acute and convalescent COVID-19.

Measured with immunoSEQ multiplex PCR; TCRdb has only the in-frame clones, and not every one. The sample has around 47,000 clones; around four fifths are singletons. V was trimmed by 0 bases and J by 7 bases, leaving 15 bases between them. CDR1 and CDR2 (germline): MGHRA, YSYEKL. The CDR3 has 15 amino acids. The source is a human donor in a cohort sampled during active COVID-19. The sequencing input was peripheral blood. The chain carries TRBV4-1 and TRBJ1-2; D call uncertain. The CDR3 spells CASSQEPRITSGYTF. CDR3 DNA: TGCGCCAGCAGCCAAGAACCGCGAATTACTAGTGGCTACACCTTC.